The 24 T cell receptor beta chains below all came from one sample that was sequenced in a study of cytomegalovirus exposure and HLA in healthy donors. PCR amplification relied on 60 Vbeta primers (plus 13 Jbeta primers). Clones were sequenced by immunoSEQ multiplex PCR, and TCRdb holds only the in-frame ones, with some missing. Recorded for this sample: 140,000 to 150,000 clones. The sequencing sample was made of PBMCs. These receptors were taken from a male donor in good health and CMV-seronegative.

The chain recombines TRBV19 with TRBJ2-1, with 8 positions matching TRBD1. CDR1 is LNHDA, CDR2 SQIVND, per germline (reference sequence). The CDR3 loop spans 14 amino acids. With 4 bases clipped from V and 6 bases from J, the junction kept 5 bases outside the gene matches. CDR3 sequence reads: CASSTKTGGNEQFF. CDR3 DNA sequence: TGTGCCAGTAGTACCAAAACAGGGGGCAATGAGCAGTTCTTC.

The J gene is TRBJ2-3, the V gene TRBV5-1; TRBD2 matches 10 bases. V shed 0 bases and J 4 bases; nucleotides not matched to a gene: 11. Germline values: CDR1 SGHRS, CDR2 YFSETQ. This CDR3 spans 18 amino acids. CDR3 DNA: TGCGCCAGCAGCTTGGGGGGGGGACTAGCGCCAAACCCAGATACGCAGTATTTT. It codes for CASSLGGGLAPNPDTQYF.

The chain employs TRBV9 and TRBJ2-2; 9 positions match TRBD2. The ends lost 2 bases at V and 1 base at J; junction bases unmatched: 6. The length of the CDR3 is 17 residues. Germline V gives CDR1 SGDLS, CDR2 YYNGEE. DNA for the CDR3: TGTGCCAGCAGCGTCGTTAGCGGGGGTCTGAACACCGGGGAGCTGTTTTTT. It yields the protein CASSVVSGGLNTGELFF.

This chain links TRBV7-6 with TRBJ1-1, with D maybe TRBD1 (6 bases). The CDR3 has 14 amino acids. Germline V gene sequence: CDR1 SGHVS, CDR2 FNYEAQ. V dropped 3 bases and J dropped 4 bases, with 12 bases sitting between them. The CDR3 is CASSLGVGATEAFF. The CDR3, as DNA: TGTGCCAGCAGCTTGGGAGTGGGGGCCACTGAAGCTTTCTTT.

The CDR3 protein is CASQEEYPETQYF. The CDR3 DNA follows: TGTGCCTCCCAAGAAGAGTATCCAGAGACCCAGTACTTC. The V and J genes are TRBV5-4 and TRBJ2-5, with D hard to call. With 10 bases removed from V and 4 bases from J, the gap between germline ends came to 17 bases. CDR3 length: 13 amino acids. CDR1 is SGHNT and CDR2 is YYREEE in the germline V gene (reference sequence).

V gene TRBV29-1 combines with J gene TRBJ2-7; tentative D call: TRBD2 (6 bases). Germline CDR1 is SQVTM and CDR2 is ANQGSEA. Trimming left V 2 bases short and J 2 bases short, with 16 bases between. The CDR3 covers 15 residues. CDR3 sequence: CSVEHSGGLAYEQYF. CDR3 nucleotides: TGCAGCGTTGAACATTCCGGGGGTCTCGCCTACGAGCAGTACTTC.

CDR3 protein: CASSARQGTEAFF. The DNA for the CDR3 is TGTGCCAGCAGTGCTAGACAGGGCACTGAAGCTTTCTTT. The gene calls are TRBV6-1 and TRBJ1-1; 7 positions match TRBD1. Germline V gene data show CDR1 as MNHNS and CDR2 as SASEGT. The CDR3 spans 13 residues. The trim removed 4 bases at V and 4 bases at J, leaving 3 bases unmatched.

V usage is TRBV7-9 and J usage is TRBJ2-1, with D possibly TRBD2 on 6 matching bases. The CDR3 spans 15 residues. V was shortened by 5 bases and J by 0 bases, with 11 bases between the two germline ends. The germline gives CDR1 SEHNR, CDR2 FQNEAQ (reference sequence). CDR3 region: CASSPRGTSYNEQFF. The CDR3 coding sequence is TGTGCCAGCAGCCCACGCGGGACCTCCTACAATGAGCAGTTCTTC.

The chain couples TRBV19 to TRBJ2-7, with a weak D call TRBD2 (5 bases). The CDR3 has 14 amino acids. V lost 0 bases and J lost 3, with 9 bases in between. From germline, CDR1 is LNHDA and CDR2 SQIVND (reference sequence). DNA for the CDR3: TGTGCCAGTAGTATAGATGCGGGCCTCTACGAGCAGTACTTC. Protein sequence: CASSIDAGLYEQYF.

The V and J genes are TRBV9 and TRBJ2-7; a possible D gene is TRBD2 (5 bases). V lost 0 bases and J lost 7, with 11 bases in between. The germline CDR1 and CDR2 sequences are SGDLS and YYNGEE. CDR3 length equals 13 residues. The CDR3 reads CASSVDGSGEQYF. CDR3 nucleotides: TGTGCCAGCAGCGTAGATGGGAGTGGGGAGCAGTACTTC.

The rearrangement joins TRBV28 to TRBJ2-1; 9 bases match TRBD2. V trimming: 7 bases; J trimming: 9 bases; junction bases outside the gene matches: 10. In germline, CDR1 is MDHEN, CDR2 SYDVKM. CDR3 length: 14 amino acids. CDR3 nucleotides: TGTGCCAGCACCCCGGCATCGACTAGCGGTGAGCAGTTCTTC. Its protein product is CASTPASTSGEQFF.

This sequence joins TRBV5-4 and TRBJ2-7; 8 bases are a match to TRBD2. The CDR3 runs to 16 residues. CDR1 and CDR2 from the germline V gene are SGHNT and YYREEE (reference sequence). Trimming at V came to 4 bases and at J to 3 bases, leaving 12 bases not matched to a gene. CDR3 loop: CASSEPRSGGLYEQYF. In nucleotides, the CDR3 is TGTGCCAGCAGCGAACCAAGAAGCGGGGGTCTCTACGAGCAGTACTTC.

This chain uses TRBV19 with TRBJ1-5; unclear D gene. This CDR3 region has 15 residues. Trimming took off 6 bases at V and 0 bases at J, with 12 bases between the two ends. Per germline, CDR1 LNHDA and CDR2 SQIVND (reference sequence). The CDR3 loop reads CASRVQLISNQPQHF. DNA for the CDR3: TGTGCCAGTAGAGTACAGCTGATTAGCAATCAGCCCCAGCATTTT.

This chain connects TRBV18 to TRBJ2-5, with 8 bases that match TRBD1. The DNA end is more similar to TRBJ2-7, so the J call may be wrong. CDR1 is KGHSH, CDR2 LQKENI, per germline. The CDR3 is made up of 14 amino acids. In nucleotides, the CDR3 is TGTGCCAGCTCACCATACAGGGGGGCGGACGAGCAGTACTTC. It codes for CASSPYRGADEQYF.

The chain joins TRBV7-9 to TRBJ2-7; D is unclear. The V end was cut by 5 bases, the J end by 7 bases, with 15 bases between. Germline V gives CDR1 SEHNR, CDR2 FQNEAQ (reference sequence). There are 13 residues in the CDR3. CDR3 sequence: CASSALEDGEQYF. CDR3 in DNA: TGTGCCAGCAGCGCTTTAGAGGATGGGGAGCAGTACTTC.

The chain is built from TRBV11-2 and TRBJ1-2; 8 bases are shared with TRBD1. V lost 4 bases to trimming and J lost 3 bases; unmatched junction nucleotides: 4. The CDR3 covers 14 residues. CDR1 and CDR2 from the germline V gene are SGHAT and FQNNGV. CDR3 DNA sequence: TGTGCCAGCAGCTCTCAGGGGGCACACTATGGCTACACCTTC. Its protein is CASSSQGAHYGYTF.

The CDR3 is CASSLGRTSGGVVEEQYF. The CDR3 region has the DNA TGTGCCAGCAGCTTGGGGAGGACTAGCGGGGGAGTCGTTGAAGAGCAGTACTTC. V gene TRBV7-3 combines with J gene TRBJ2-7; TRBD2 matches at 13 bases. CDR3 length: 18 amino acids. With 3 bases clipped from V and 7 bases from J, the junction kept 15 bases outside the gene matches. Germline-derived CDR1 and CDR2 are SGHTA and FQGTGA.

The V call is TRBV27, the J call TRBJ1-4; D is undetermined. V dropped 0 bases and J dropped 3 bases, with 11 bases sitting between them. Germline CDR1 reads MNHEY; CDR2 reads SMNVEV (reference sequence). The CDR3 loop spans 16 amino acids. CDR3 DNA: TGTGCCAGCAGTTTATCTCCTGAGGGATCTAATGAAAAACTGTTTTTT. Its protein product is CASSLSPEGSNEKLFF.

The chain couples TRBV11-2 to TRBJ2-7; the D is unclear. This CDR3 is 17 amino acids long. CDR1 SGHAT and CDR2 FQNNGV come from the germline V gene. Trimming left V 6 bases short and J 4 bases short, with 25 bases between. The CDR3, as DNA: TGTGCCAGCAGACGCTGGCGGCAAGGTCATAAGGATTACGAGCAGTACTTC. Translated: CASRRWRQGHKDYEQYF.

The chain links TRBV7-2 to TRBJ1-1; possibly TRBD1 for D (5 bases). Germline-derived CDR1 and CDR2 are SGHTA and FQGNSA. The CDR3 has 15 residues. V was cut by 5 bases and J by 2 bases, with 15 bases left in between. In nucleotides, the CDR3 is TGTGCCAGCAGCCGCCCCGACAGATTCAACACTGAAGCTTTCTTT. Amino acids: CASSRPDRFNTEAFF.

The V call is TRBV5-6, the J call TRBJ1-5; TRBD1 agrees at 8 bases. This CDR3 is built from 16 residues. Trimming cost V 4 bases and J 2 bases; bases outside gene matches: 8. Germline lookup yields CDR1 SGHDT and CDR2 YYEEEE. The CDR3 nucleotides are TGTGCCAGCAGCGTCTACAGGGGGATGGGCAATCAGCCCCAGCATTTT. Residues: CASSVYRGMGNQPQHF.

V is TRBV6-5 and J is TRBJ1-1; D remains ambiguous. Germline loops: CDR1 MNHEY, CDR2 SVGAGI. V was cut by 4 bases and J by 5 bases, with 14 bases left in between. This CDR3 spans 14 amino acids. The CDR3 region is CASSSYSRGTEAFF. The CDR3 nucleotides read TGTGCCAGCAGTTCATACAGCAGAGGGACTGAAGCTTTCTTT.

This sequence joins TRBV28 and TRBJ2-2; D not certain. Between the trimmed V and J ends, which lost 2 bases and 2 bases, there was a span of 9 bases. This CDR3 comprises 15 residues. Germline CDR1 MDHEN, CDR2 SYDVKM. CDR3 nucleotides: TGTGCCAGCAGTTTAATGGCCGTTAACACCGGGGAGCTGTTTTTT. This translates into CASSLMAVNTGELFF. The variable domain in full, with the rest retrieved from reference TRBV28 and TRBJ2-2, is DVKVTQSSRYLVKRTGEKVFLECVQDMDHENMFWYRQDPGLGLRLIYFSYDVKMKEKGDIPEGYSVSREKKERFSLILESASTNQTSMYLCASSLMAVNTGELFFGEGSRLTVL.

This chain joins TRBV6-5 and TRBJ1-2; D gene uncertain. The length of the CDR3 is 12 residues. Germline CDR1 is MNHEY and CDR2 is SVGAGI. V was shortened by 5 bases and J by 2 bases, with 6 bases between the two germline ends. The CDR3 sequence is CASSGLNYGYTF. The CDR3 nucleotides are TGTGCCAGCAGTGGACTGAACTATGGCTACACCTTC.